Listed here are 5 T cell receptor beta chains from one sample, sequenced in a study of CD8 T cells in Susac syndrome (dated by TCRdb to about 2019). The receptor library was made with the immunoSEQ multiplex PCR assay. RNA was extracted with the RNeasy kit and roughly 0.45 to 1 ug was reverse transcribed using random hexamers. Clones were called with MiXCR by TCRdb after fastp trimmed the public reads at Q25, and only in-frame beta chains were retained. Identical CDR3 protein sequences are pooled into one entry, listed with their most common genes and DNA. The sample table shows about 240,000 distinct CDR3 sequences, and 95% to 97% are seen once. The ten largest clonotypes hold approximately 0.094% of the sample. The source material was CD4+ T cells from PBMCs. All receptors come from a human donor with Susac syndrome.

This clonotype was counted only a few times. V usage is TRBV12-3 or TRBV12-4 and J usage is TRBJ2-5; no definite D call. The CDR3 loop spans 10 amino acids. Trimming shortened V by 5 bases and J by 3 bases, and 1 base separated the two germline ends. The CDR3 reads CASSKETQYF. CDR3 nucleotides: TGTGCCAGCAGTAAAGAGACCCAGTACTTC.

The CDR3: CSAATDSNQPQHF. The CDR3 DNA sequence: TGCAGTGCGGCGACAGATAGCAATCAGCCCCAGCATTTT. The chain joins TRBV20-1 to TRBJ1-5, with a weak D call TRBD1 (5 bases). With 6 bases removed from V and 0 bases from J, the gap between germline ends came to 9 bases. Germline loops: CDR1 DFQATT, CDR2 SNEGSKA (reference sequence). The CDR3 has 13 amino acids.

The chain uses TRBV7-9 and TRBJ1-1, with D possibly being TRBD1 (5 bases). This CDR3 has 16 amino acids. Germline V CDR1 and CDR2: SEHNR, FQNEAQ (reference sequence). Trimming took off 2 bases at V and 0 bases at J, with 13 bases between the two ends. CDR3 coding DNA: TGTGCCAGCAGCTTAAAAGTAGACAGACTGAACACTGAAGCTTTCTTT. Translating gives CASSLKVDRLNTEAFF.

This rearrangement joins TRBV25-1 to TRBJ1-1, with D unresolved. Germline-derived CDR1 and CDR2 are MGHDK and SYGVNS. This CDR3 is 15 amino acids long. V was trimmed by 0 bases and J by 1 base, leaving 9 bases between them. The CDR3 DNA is TGTGCCAGCAGTGAATATGGACGGGCGAACACTGAAGCTTTCTTT. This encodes CASSEYGRANTEAFF.

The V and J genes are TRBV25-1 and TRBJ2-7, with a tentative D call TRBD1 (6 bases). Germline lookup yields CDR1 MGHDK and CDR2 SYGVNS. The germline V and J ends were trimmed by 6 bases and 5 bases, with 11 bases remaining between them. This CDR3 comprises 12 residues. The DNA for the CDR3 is TGTGCCAGCAGACAGGGTATTGACGAGCAGTACTTC. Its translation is CASRQGIDEQYF.